This T cell receptor beta chain was found in a study of neurological immune-mediated disorders. Study results and limitations: None of the CDR3 amino acid sequences of expanded clones recurred across subjects, suggesting private repertoires in all groups.

This clonotype was recorded many times. Antigen unknown. The output of every sequencing run, over 170 million TCR-beta sequences, came from 15-18 subjects. TCRdb re-called the 5' RACE reads with MiXCR, one entry per CDR3 protein. The sample holds 45,000 to 55,000 distinct CDR3 sequences, about 3.5% seen once. The CDR3 totals 16 residues. V lost 6 bases, J lost 0 bases, and 9 bases stayed unmatched. Germline V lookup: CDR1 SEHNR, CDR2 FQNEAQ (reference sequence). This clonotype was sampled from a man aged 40-55 years with multiple sclerosis. Sequenced: PBMCs. The V and J genes are TRBV7-9 and TRBJ2-3; 7 bases are a match to TRBD2. The CDR3 DNA reads TGTGCCAGCAGTCCCGAGGGAGGGGTTAGCACAGATACGCAGTATTTT. It translates to CASSPEGGVSTDTQYF.